This TCR beta chain came from a study of T cell responses to AZD1222 COVID-19 vaccine. CDR1 is SGHDT, CDR2 YYEEEE, per germline. The CDR3 consists of 13 residues. Trimming shortened V by 1 base and J by 7 bases, and 9 bases separated the two germline ends. TCRdb's copy holds only in-frame clones and misses some; the assay was immunoSEQ multiplex PCR. The repertoire holds roughly 93,000 clones, about 86% seen once, with 6.3% in the top ten. The TCR comes from an adult in good health. Sequencing used peripheral blood, obtained on day 0 of AZD1222 vaccination. The rearrangement links TRBV5-6 to TRBJ2-1; maybe TRBD1 (6 bases). CDR3 nucleotides: TGTGCCAGCAGCTTGACAGGGACGAATGAGCAGTTCTTC. This codes for CASSLTGTNEQFF.